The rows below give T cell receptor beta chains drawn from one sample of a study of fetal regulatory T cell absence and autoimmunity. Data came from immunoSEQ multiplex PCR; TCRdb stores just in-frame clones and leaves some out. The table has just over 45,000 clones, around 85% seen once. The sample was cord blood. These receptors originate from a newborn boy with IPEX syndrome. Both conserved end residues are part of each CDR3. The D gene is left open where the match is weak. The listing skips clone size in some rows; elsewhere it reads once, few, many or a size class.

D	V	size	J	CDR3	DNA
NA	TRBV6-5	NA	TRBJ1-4	CASSPTVTSEKLFF	TGTGCCAGCAGCCCCACGGTGACGTCCGAAAAACTGTTTTTT
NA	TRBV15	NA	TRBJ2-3	CATSSDGQGLPTSTDTQYF	TGTGCCACCAGCAGTGATGGGCAAGGTCTCCCTACTAGCACAGATACGCAGTATTTT
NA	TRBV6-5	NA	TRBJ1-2	CASSYSKGGADGYTF	TGTGCCAGCAGTTACTCGAAGGGCGGGGCAGATGGCTACACCTTC
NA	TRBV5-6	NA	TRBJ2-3	CASSRTHPSSTDTQYF	TGTGCCAGCAGCCGAACGCACCCATCTAGCACAGATACGCAGTATTTT
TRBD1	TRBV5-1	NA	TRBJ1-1	CASSLGGTVLNTEAFF	TGCGCCAGCAGTTTGGGGGGGACAGTCCTGAACACTGAAGCTTTCTTT
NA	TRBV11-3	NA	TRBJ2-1	CASSLGLSSSYNEQFF	TGTGCCAGCAGCTTAGGTCTATCCTCCTCCTACAATGAGCAGTTCTTC
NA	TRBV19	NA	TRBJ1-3	CASRQRYSGNTIYF	TGTGCCAGTCGACAGCGCTACTCTGGAAACACCATATATTTT
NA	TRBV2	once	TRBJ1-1	CAGVQGPTEAFF	TGTGCCGGGGTTCAGGGGCCGACTGAAGCTTTCTTT
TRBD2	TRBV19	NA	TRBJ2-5	CASKGRVQETQYF	TGTGCCAGTAAAGGGAGGGTCCAAGAGACCCAGTACTTC
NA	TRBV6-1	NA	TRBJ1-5	CASSEKTGYSNQPQHF	TGTGCCAGCAGTGAAAAGACGGGTTATAGCAATCAGCCCCAGCATTTT
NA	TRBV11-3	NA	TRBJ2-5	CASGGGGAVRQETQYF	TGTGCCAGCGGAGGGGGGGGCGCGGTACGACAAGAGACCCAGTACTTC
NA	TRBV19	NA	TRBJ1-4	CASSIRGGYEKLFF	TGTGCCAGTAGTATTCGGGGGGGATATGAAAAACTGTTTTTT
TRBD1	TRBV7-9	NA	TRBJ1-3	CASSSIDRDGNTIYF	TGTGCCAGCAGCTCCATCGACAGGGATGGAAACACCATATATTTT
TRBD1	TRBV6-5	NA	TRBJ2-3	CASSYSRGPDTQYF	TGTGCCAGCAGTTACTCGAGGGGGCCAGATACGCAGTATTTT
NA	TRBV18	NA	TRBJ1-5	CASSPPRVDSNQPQHF	TGTGCCAGCTCACCACCGCGGGTCGATAGCAATCAGCCCCAGCATTTT
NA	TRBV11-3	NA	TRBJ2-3	CASSLETTDTQYF	TGTGCCAGCAGCTTAGAGACCACAGATACGCAGTATTTT
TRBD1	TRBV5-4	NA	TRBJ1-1	CASSQPGQGLGAFF	TGTGCCAGCAGTCAACCGGGACAGGGTTTGGGAGCTTTCTTT
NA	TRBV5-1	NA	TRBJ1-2	CASSLSMGRLYGYTF	TGCGCCAGCAGCTTGTCGATGGGACGGTTGTATGGCTACACCTTC
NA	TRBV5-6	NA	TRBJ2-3	CASSSNKEGTDTQYF	TGTGCCAGCAGCTCGAACAAGGAGGGCACAGATACGCAGTATTTT
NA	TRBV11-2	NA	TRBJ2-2	CASSPLKGGTGELFF	TGTGCCAGCAGCCCCCTTAAGGGTGGAACCGGGGAGCTGTTTTTT
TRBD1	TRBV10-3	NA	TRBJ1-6	CAISEGQGRSPLHF	TGTGCCATCAGTGAGGGACAGGGTAGATCACCCCTCCACTTT
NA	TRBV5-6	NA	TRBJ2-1	CASSSGDNYNEQFF	TGTGCCAGCAGCTCGGGTGATAACTACAATGAGCAGTTCTTC
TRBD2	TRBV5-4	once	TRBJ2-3	CASTPGLALDTQYF	TGTGCCAGCACACCGGGACTAGCTCTAGATACGCAGTATTTT
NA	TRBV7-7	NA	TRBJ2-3	CASSSTHSPGTSTDTQYF	TGTGCCAGCAGCTCAACCCACTCTCCGGGGACTAGCACAGATACGCAGTATTTT
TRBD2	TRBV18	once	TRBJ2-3	CASSPGLADTQYF	TGTGCCAGCTCACCGGGACTAGCAGATACGCAGTATTTT
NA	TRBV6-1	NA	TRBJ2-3	CASSEGLVLTDTQYF	TGTGCCAGCAGTGAAGGACTAGTGCTCACAGATACGCAGTATTTT
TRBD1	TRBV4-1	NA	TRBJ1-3	CASSRTGFRDTIYF	TGCGCCAGCAGCCGGACAGGGTTCCGGGACACCATATATTTT
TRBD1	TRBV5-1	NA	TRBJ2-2	CASSYAGTDYTGELFF	TGCGCCAGCAGCTACGCCGGGACAGACTACACCGGGGAGCTGTTTTTT
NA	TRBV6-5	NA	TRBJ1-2	CASSYSPDSNYGYTF	TGTGCCAGCAGTTACTCGCCGGACAGCAACTATGGCTACACCTTC
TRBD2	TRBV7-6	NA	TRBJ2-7	CASSVSGSYEQYF	TGTGCCAGCAGCGTCAGCGGGAGCTACGAGCAGTACTTC
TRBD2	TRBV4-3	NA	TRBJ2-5	CASSQVLAGGETQYF	TGCGCCAGCAGCCAGGTTTTAGCGGGGGGAGAGACCCAGTACTTC
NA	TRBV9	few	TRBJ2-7	CASSVGGSSYEQYF	TGTGCCAGCAGCGTAGGCGGCAGCTCCTACGAGCAGTACTTC
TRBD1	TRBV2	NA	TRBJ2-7	CASRPQGARRPSF	TGTGCCAGCAGACCTCAGGGGGCACGTCGCCCATCGTTC
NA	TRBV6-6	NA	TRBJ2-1	CASQRGNEQFF	TGTGCCAGTCAAAGGGGGAATGAGCAGTTCTTC
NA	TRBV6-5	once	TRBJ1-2	CASSYNNYGYTF	TGTGCCAGCAGTTACAATAACTATGGCTACACCTTC
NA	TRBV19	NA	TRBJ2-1	CASSIGTYNEQFF	TGTGCCAGTAGTATCGGGACCTACAATGAGCAGTTCTTC
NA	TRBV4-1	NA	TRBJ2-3	CASSQASPSDTQYF	TGCGCCAGCAGCCAAGCGAGTCCGTCGGATACGCAGTATTTT
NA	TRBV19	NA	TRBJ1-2	CASTRQILNYGYTF	TGTGCCAGTACTCGACAGATCCTTAACTATGGCTACACCTTC
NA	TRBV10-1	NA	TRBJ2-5	CASDLVLETQYF	TGCGCCAGCGATCTTGTTCTCGAGACCCAGTACTTC
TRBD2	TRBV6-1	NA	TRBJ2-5	CASSPRGGEGETQYF	TGTGCCAGCAGCCCAAGGGGAGGGGAGGGAGAGACCCAGTACTTC
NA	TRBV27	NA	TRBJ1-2	CASSRGVGYGYTF	TGTGCCAGTAGTAGAGGGGTCGGCTATGGCTACACCTTC
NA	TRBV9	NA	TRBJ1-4	CASSVDNEKLFF	TGTGCCAGCAGCGTAGACAATGAAAAACTGTTTTTT
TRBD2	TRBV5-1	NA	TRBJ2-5	CASSLASGTAGETQYF	TGCGCCAGCAGCTTGGCTAGCGGGACCGCCGGGGAGACCCAGTACTTC
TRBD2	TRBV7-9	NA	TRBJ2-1	CASSPLRERDEQFF	TGTGCCAGCAGCCCCTTGCGGGAGAGGGATGAGCAGTTCTTC
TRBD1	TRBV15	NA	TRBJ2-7	CATSPTGVLSYEQYF	TGTGCCACCAGCCCGACAGGGGTTTTATCCTACGAGCAGTACTTC
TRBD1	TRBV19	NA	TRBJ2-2	CASSIDQGAGTGELFF	TGTGCCAGTAGTATCGATCAGGGGGCGGGCACCGGGGAGCTGTTTTTT
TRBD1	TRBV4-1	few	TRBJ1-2	CASSQAGTVYGYTF	TGCGCCAGCAGCCAAGCCGGGACAGTCTATGGCTACACCTTC
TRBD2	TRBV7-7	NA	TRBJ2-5	CASSLGLAEETQYF	TGTGCTAGCAGCTTAGGACTAGCGGAAGAGACCCAGTACTTC
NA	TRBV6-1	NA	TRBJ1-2	CASSGGGSYTF	TGTGCCAGCAGTGGAGGGGGAAGCTACACCTTC
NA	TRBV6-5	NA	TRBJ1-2	CASAGTGGYGYTF	TGTGCCAGCGCGGGTACTGGGGGCTATGGCTACACCTTC